A selection of T cell receptor beta chains follows, all from one sample in a study of blood T cell repertoires in COVID-19. TCRdb's table, derived via immunoSEQ multiplex PCR, lists solely in-frame clones and lacks some. Of about 59,000 clones in the sample, 65% to 90% were seen once. Sequencing was done on a sample of peripheral blood. The receptor set was obtained from a human donor in a cohort sampled during active COVID-19. Both conserved end residues are part of each CDR3. Size tells how often a clone was seen (once, few, many) or the class of an expanded clone, and some rows leave it out.

v_call	j_call	clone_size	cdr3_aa
TRBV7-2	TRBJ1-5	NA	CASSPGGGYHQPQHF
TRBV19	TRBJ2-5	many	CASSAGLAGGLGYQETQYF
TRBV6-6	TRBJ2-3	NA	CASRDRESTDTQYF
TRBV9	TRBJ1-3	NA	CASSVGWAGNTIYF
TRBV7-9	TRBJ1-1	NA	CASSPPDRGTEAFF
TRBV5-4	TRBJ1-2	NA	CASSPGWDYGYTF
TRBV11-2	TRBJ2-7	NA	CASSGQEAYEQYF
TRBV6-5	TRBJ2-7	NA	CASSYDRVYEQYF
TRBV5-6	TRBJ2-3	once	CASSLSAGAGADTQYF
TRBV10-2	TRBJ1-2	NA	CASGGWGQGLSYGYTF
TRBV18	TRBJ2-2	NA	CASSPNRQGATGELFF
TRBV5-1	TRBJ2-7	NA	CASSLGGAGYEQYF
TRBV5-6	TRBJ1-3	once	CASSLLQAGNTIYF
TRBV11-2	TRBJ1-4	NA	CASSLAGSLAFF
TRBV9	TRBJ1-2	NA	CASSVGPRTGFSYTF
TRBV20-1	TRBJ2-7	NA	CSARGLIEQYF
TRBV5-6	TRBJ2-3	NA	CASSYRFSTDTQYF
TRBV9	TRBJ2-7	NA	CASSVALRHRGRPGDEQYF
TRBV6-2/TRBV6-3	TRBJ1-1	NA	CASSYSLNMNTEAFF
TRBV5-4	TRBJ1-6	NA	CASSQGTDNSPLHF
TRBV4-3	TRBJ2-2	NA	CASSQDGTSGVGELFF
TRBV6-5	TRBJ1-1	NA	CASNRRGTEAFF
TRBV5-4	TRBJ1-2	NA	CASSGQDYGYTF
TRBV2	TRBJ1-5	NA	CASRGGSNQPQHF
TRBV19	TRBJ2-1	NA	CASSMGQNNEQFF